A single sample is the source of the 18 T cell receptor beta chains below, sequenced in a study of T cell repertoires in cytomegalovirus infection. No cognate antigen is known for these TCRs. MiXCR, applied by TCRdb to the reads, yields one record per CDR3 protein. The table has about 700,000 distinct CDR3 sequences, about 30% seen once. The source was cultured PBMCs, collected from culture after CMV antigen stimulation. The receptors originated from a human donor in good health (CMV status not recorded). Some clones in this sample may be carry-over from other donors' samples.

This clonotype occurred a few times. V and J are TRBV28 and TRBJ1-5, with D possibly matching TRBD1 (5 bases). The CDR3 loop spans 17 amino acids. Germline V lookup: CDR1 MDHEN, CDR2 SYDVKM. V gave up 2 bases and J gave up 9 bases, with 23 bases separating them. This CDR3 reads CASSLNWGRGTDSPQHF. For the CDR3, the DNA is TGTGCCAGCAGTTTAAATTGGGGTCGTGGGACGGATTCGCCCCAGCATTTT. The whole variable domain, remainder taken from reference TRBV28 and TRBJ1-5, is DVKVTQSSRYLVKRTGEKVFLECVQDMDHENMFWYRQDPGLGLRLIYFSYDVKMKEKGDIPEGYSVSREKKERFSLILESASTNQTSMYLCASSLNWGRGTDSPQHFGDGTRLSIL.

This clonotype was picked up a small number of times. This sequence joins TRBV5-1 and TRBJ1-4; 7 nucleotides agree with TRBD1. CDR1 is SGHRS and CDR2 is YFSETQ in the germline V gene. CDR3 length: 14 amino acids. J gave up 3 bases and V 4 bases, and 3 bases lay outside the gene matches. The CDR3: CASSMGQPNEKLFF. As DNA, the CDR3 is TGCGCCAGCAGCATGGGACAGCCTAATGAAAAACTGTTTTTT.

This chain uses TRBV6-5 with TRBJ1-6; TRBD1 agrees at 11 bases. This CDR3 spans 17 amino acids. Germline assignment: CDR1 MNHEY and CDR2 SVGAGI. Trimming at V came to 6 bases and at J to 0 bases, leaving 4 bases not matched to a gene. The CDR3 nucleotides are TGTGCCAGCAGCCGGACAGGGGGCAGCTCCTATAATTCACCCCTCCACTTT. It codes for CASSRTGGSSYNSPLHF.

The V gene is TRBV7-9, the J gene TRBJ2-5; D assignment may be TRBD1 or TRBD2 (5 bases each). This CDR3 has 13 residues. V was pared by 8 bases and J by 4 bases, with 14 bases between. CDR1 SEHNR and CDR2 FQNEAQ come from the germline V gene (reference sequence). CDR3 residues: CASVEGWRETQYF. The CDR3, as DNA: TGTGCCAGCGTCGAGGGGTGGCGAGAGACCCAGTACTTC.

This clonotype was counted between two and nine times. The chain couples TRBV7-2 to TRBJ1-2; 7 bases agree with TRBD1. The germline CDR1 and CDR2 sequences are SGHTA and FQGNSA. The CDR3 runs 14 residues. Trimming took 1 base from V and 8 from J; bases not matched to a gene: 7. CDR3 sequence (DNA): TGTGCCAGCAGCTTAGTCGGGCAGGGGGAAGGCTACACCTTC. Translating it yields CASSLVGQGEGYTF.

Only a few counts were recorded for this clonotype. The gene calls are TRBV7-6 and TRBJ2-2; TRBD2 matches at 11 bases. The CDR3 spans 19 residues. The ends lost 4 bases at V and 0 bases at J; junction bases unmatched: 10. Germline CDR1 reads SGHVS; CDR2 reads FNYEAQ. The CDR3 reads CASSSSPRLAGPNTGELFF. The CDR3, as DNA: TGTGCCAGCAGCTCTAGCCCCCGACTAGCGGGGCCGAACACCGGGGAGCTGTTTTTT.

The chain has TRBV2 and TRBJ2-7; 11 nucleotides match TRBD1. Trimming removed 11 bases from V and 5 bases from J; junction bases left unmatched: 8. There are 13 residues in the CDR3. The germline CDR1 and CDR2 sequences are SNHLY and FYNNEI. CDR3 sequence: CAGSLGQGDEQYF. CDR3 DNA: TGTGCCGGATCACTGGGACAGGGGGACGAGCAGTACTTC.

This chain connects TRBV7-2 to TRBJ2-1; perhaps TRBD1 as D (6 bases). Germline lookup yields CDR1 SGHTA and CDR2 FQGNSA. Trimming took 5 bases from V and 0 from J, leaving 23 bases between them. The CDR3 has 19 amino acids. CDR3 DNA: TGTGCCAGCAGCCCCGTGCTGGGATACGGACAGCCCTCCTACAATGAGCAGTTCTTC. This gives the protein CASSPVLGYGQPSYNEQFF.

This clonotype was detected only a few times. The chain has TRBV7-2 and TRBJ2-5; D ambiguous. The V end was cut by 4 bases, the J end by 4 bases, with 16 bases between. This CDR3 comprises 15 residues. The germline gives CDR1 SGHTA, CDR2 FQGNSA. The CDR3 region has the DNA TGTGCCAGCAGCTCTAGTGGCCACCCACCAGAGACCCAGTACTTC. Its translation: CASSSSGHPPETQYF. The entire variable domain, with the rest obtained from reference TRBV7-2 and TRBJ2-5, is as follows: GAGVSQSPSNKVTEKGKDVELRCDPISGHTALYWYRQSLGQGLEFLIYFQGNSAPDKSGLPSDRFSAERTGGSVSTLTIQRTQQEDSAVYLCASSSSGHPPETQYFGPGTRLLVL.

V gene TRBV2 combines with J gene TRBJ2-3; D is ambiguous. Trimming cost V 10 bases and J 6 bases, with 14 bases left between them. The germline gives CDR1 SNHLY, CDR2 FYNNEI. The CDR3 is 12 amino acids. This CDR3 is CATWARYDTQYF. The CDR3 DNA sequence: TGTGCCACCTGGGCCCGCTACGATACGCAGTATTTT. Looking up the rest from reference TRBV2 and TRBJ2-3 gives the full variable domain: EPEVTQTPSHQVTQMGQEVILRCVPISNHLYFYWYRQILGQKVEFLVSFYNNEISEKSEIFDDQFSVERPDGSNFTLKIRSTKLEDSAMYFCATWARYDTQYFGPGTRLTVL.

This clonotype was counted at least ten times. This chain joins TRBV5-1 and TRBJ1-6; D possibly corresponds to TRBD1 (5 bases). V shed 5 bases and J shed 6 bases, with 21 bases lying between them. The CDR3 has 17 amino acids. CDR1 and CDR2 from the germline V gene are SGHRS and YFSETQ. CDR3 loop: CASSEALTPGRNSPLHF. DNA for the CDR3: TGCGCCAGCAGTGAAGCCCTAACTCCAGGGCGTAATTCACCCCTCCACTTT.

This clonotype occurred once. The chain links TRBV7-2 to TRBJ1-2; D is perhaps TRBD1 (5 bases). This CDR3 is 14 amino acids long. The V and J ends lost 2 bases and 5 bases respectively, with 12 bases between them. The germline gives CDR1 SGHTA, CDR2 FQGNSA. Written as DNA, the CDR3 is TGTGCCAGCAGCTTATCCGTGGGGGAGTATGGCTACACCTTC. Protein product: CASSLSVGEYGYTF.

This clonotype was observed a few times. The chain uses TRBV7-9 and TRBJ1-6, with D unresolved. V was shortened by 3 bases and J by 8 bases, with 14 bases between the two germline ends. The length of the CDR3 is 15 residues. Germline lookup yields CDR1 SEHNR and CDR2 FQNEAQ (reference sequence). For the CDR3, the DNA is TGTGCCAGCAGCTTTTCAGGACCTAGGGATTCACCCCTCCACTTT. It translates to CASSFSGPRDSPLHF. The whole variable domain, remainder taken from reference TRBV7-9 and TRBJ1-6, is DTGVSQNPRHKITKRGQNVTFRCDPISEHNRLYWYRQTLGQGPEFLTYFQNEAQLEKSRLLSDRFSAERPKGSFSTLEIQRTEQGDSAMYLCASSFSGPRDSPLHFGNGTRLTVT.

This clonotype was observed once. V gene TRBV20-1 combines with J gene TRBJ2-1; 7 nucleotides agree with TRBD2. V lost 6 bases and J lost 2; bases outside the gene matches: 7. Germline CDR1 reads DFQATT; CDR2 reads SNEGSKA (reference sequence). CDR3 length: 14 residues. The CDR3 protein is CSAQTSPTYNEQFF. In nucleotides, the CDR3 is TGCAGTGCCCAGACTAGCCCCACCTACAATGAGCAGTTCTTC.

This chain links TRBV5-6 with TRBJ2-5; D is perhaps TRBD2 (6 bases). V dropped 4 bases and J dropped 2 bases, with 18 bases sitting between them. The CDR3 sequence is 16 residues long. The germline gives CDR1 SGHDT, CDR2 YYEEEE. The CDR3 nucleotides read TGTGCCAGCAGCCGAACTTTGATAGCGGATCAAGAGACCCAGTACTTC. Protein: CASSRTLIADQETQYF.

V gene TRBV2 combines with J gene TRBJ1-2, with D possibly being TRBD1 (5 bases). Trimming removed 7 bases from V and 7 bases from J, with 19 bases in between. The length of the CDR3 is 14 residues. Germline values: CDR1 SNHLY, CDR2 FYNNEI. The DNA of the CDR3 is TGTGCCAGCAATATCAGGACAAGCCCCTCTGGCTACACCTTC. Translating gives CASNIRTSPSGYTF.

This clonotype was seen a few times. V usage is TRBV6-1 and J usage is TRBJ2-3, with D hard to call. Germline CDR1 MNHNS, CDR2 SASEGT. V lost 4 bases and J 5 bases, leaving 4 bases between the germline ends. The CDR3 runs to 11 residues. Written as DNA, the CDR3 is TGTGCCAGCAGTGGTATAGATACGCAGTATTTT. It encodes CASSGIDTQYF.

This clonotype was counted a single time. This chain connects TRBV20-1 to TRBJ2-5; D possibly uses TRBD1 or TRBD2 (5 bases each). The V end lost 6 bases, the J end lost 3 bases, and 14 bases lay between the germline ends. CDR3 size: 13 residues. Germline V gives CDR1 DFQATT, CDR2 SNEGSKA (reference sequence). CDR3 residues: CSAPRDGEETQYF. CDR3 bases: TGCAGTGCCCCACGGGACGGGGAAGAGACCCAGTACTTC.